Listed below are T cell receptor beta chains from one sample, sequenced in a study of blood T cell repertoires in COVID-19. The data were produced by immunoSEQ multiplex PCR, yet TCRdb's version contains in-frame clones alone and is incomplete. The table has tens of thousands of clones, approximately 82% seen once. The specimen was peripheral blood. These receptors came from a woman aged 55 to 70 with acute or convalescent COVID-19. Each CDR3 is given with its conserved first and last residue. The D gene is left open where the match is weak. Rows give clone size only sometimes, using once, few, many, or a class for an expanded clone.

V	D	J	size	DNA	CDR3
TRBV7-3	NA	TRBJ2-2	NA	TGTGCCAGCCGACTCAAGGCGGCAGGGGAAACCGGGGAGCTGTTTTTT	CASRLKAAGETGELFF
TRBV15	NA	TRBJ1-1	few	TGTGCCACCAGCAGAGATCTGGGCCAGGGGAACACTGAAGCTTTCTTT	CATSRDLGQGNTEAFF
TRBV12-5	NA	TRBJ1-6	NA	TGTGCTAGTGGCAGGGCAGCTGCAACAAGAGATAATTCACCCCTCCACTTT	CASGRAAATRDNSPLHF
TRBV13	TRBD1	TRBJ1-2	few	TGTGCCAGCAGCTTAAAGGGACAGGGAACGCATCATGGCTACACCTTC	CASSLKGQGTHHGYTF
TRBV7-8	NA	TRBJ1-5	once	TGTGCCAGCAGTTTAGGAGGTACAAGCAATCAGCCCCAGCATTTT	CASSLGGTSNQPQHF
TRBV6-6	NA	TRBJ2-7	few	TGTGCCAGCAGTTCAAAGGGGTACGAGCAGTACTTC	CASSSKGYEQYF
TRBV7-6	TRBD1	TRBJ2-7	NA	TGTGCCAGCAGCTTACTGCCCCGGGACAGGGGCTACGAGCAGTACTTC	CASSLLPRDRGYEQYF
TRBV7-8	NA	TRBJ1-1	NA	TGTGCCAGCAGCGACGTGGTTGGAGCTCCGAACACTGAAGCTTTCTTT	CASSDVVGAPNTEAFF
TRBV7-9	NA	TRBJ2-3	NA	TGTGCCAGCAGCTTAGTGGGGGGGGGCGCACCTGCTGGCACAGATACGCAGTATTTT	CASSLVGGGAPAGTDTQYF
TRBV20-1	NA	TRBJ1-5	NA	TGCAGTGCAGCGGGTCAGCCCCAGCATTTT	CSAAGQPQHF
TRBV19	NA	TRBJ2-2	NA	TGTGCCAGTAGTATAGGGGTGACAGAAGCGAATAACACCGGGGAGCTGTTTTTT	CASSIGVTEANNTGELFF
TRBV19	NA	TRBJ1-1	NA	TGTGCCAGTAGTATCCGGGGGTTTGGGGGTGAAGCTTTCTTT	CASSIRGFGGEAFF
TRBV24-1	TRBD2	TRBJ2-4	NA	TGTGCCACCAGGGCGGGGAGGGGAAAAAACATTCAGTACTTC	CATRAGRGKNIQYF
TRBV9	TRBD2	TRBJ2-2	NA	TGTGCCAGCAGCGGGACTAGCGGCACCGGGGAGCTGTTTTTT	CASSGTSGTGELFF
TRBV10-2	TRBD1	TRBJ1-5	NA	TGCGCCAGCAGTCCCGGACAGGGAACGCAGCCCCAGCATTTT	CASSPGQGTQPQHF
TRBV7-2	TRBD1	TRBJ1-6	NA	TGTGCCAGCAGCTGGGACAGGAGGGGGAATTCACCCCTCCACTTT	CASSWDRRGNSPLHF
TRBV2	TRBD1	TRBJ1-4	NA	TGTGCCAGCAGTCCAGGGACAGGGGCGGATGAAAAACTGTTTTTT	CASSPGTGADEKLFF
TRBV29-1	NA	TRBJ1-2	once	TGCAGCGTTGAAGATACCACAGTCTATGGCTACACCTTC	CSVEDTTVYGYTF
TRBV10-2	TRBD1	TRBJ1-2	few	TGCGCCAGCAAACCGACAGGGTTCGGTGGCTACACCTTC	CASKPTGFGGYTF
TRBV2	NA	TRBJ1-2	once	TGTGCCAGCAGCGATACCTCGGACAGCCAAGGCTACACCTTC	CASSDTSDSQGYTF
TRBV19	NA	TRBJ1-1	few	TGTGCCAGTAGTACTGGGACACCGCGAGGAGCTTTCTTT	CASSTGTPRGAFF
TRBV5-1	NA	TRBJ1-3	NA	TGCGCCAGCAGCTTGGAAGGGGCCCGGCAGGGAGGAAACACCATATATTTT	CASSLEGARQGGNTIYF
TRBV6-1	NA	TRBJ1-6	NA	TGTGCCAGCAGTGAAGCGGCGGGGAAATATAATTCACCCCTCCACTTT	CASSEAAGKYNSPLHF
TRBV6-1	NA	TRBJ1-3	NA	TGTGCCAGCAGTGAAGCCCCCGGGGGAGGAAACACCATATATTTT	CASSEAPGGGNTIYF
TRBV14	NA	TRBJ2-5	NA	TGTGCCAGCAGCCAAGATTGGGCCACTCAAGAGACCCAGTACTTC	CASSQDWATQETQYF
TRBV21-1	NA	TRBJ1-1	NA	TGTGCCAGCAGCCTCAGGACAGCTGAAGCTTTCTTT	CASSLRTAEAFF
TRBV10-3	NA	TRBJ2-1	NA	TGTGCCATCAGCGGAGACAATGAGCAGTTCTTC	CAISGDNEQFF
TRBV10-3	TRBD2	TRBJ2-3	NA	TGTGCCATCAGTGAGCGAGGGCTAGCGGGGGACCCGCAGTATTTT	CAISERGLAGDPQYF
TRBV28	TRBD1	TRBJ1-6	NA	TGTGCCAGCAGCCCTATCCGGGACAGAGCCTCCTATAATTCACCCCTCCACTTT	CASSPIRDRASYNSPLHF
TRBV10-3	TRBD1	TRBJ1-2	NA	TGTGCCATCAGTGAGTCGGAACAGGGGGCTGGAGGCTACACCTTC	CAISESEQGAGGYTF
TRBV2	NA	TRBJ2-7	once	TGTGCCAGCACAGATATGGGAGCGACCTACGAGCAGTACTTC	CASTDMGATYEQYF
TRBV5-1	TRBD2	TRBJ2-2	once	TGCGCCAGCAGCTTGGGACTAGCTCCGGACACCGGGGAGCTGTTTTTT	CASSLGLAPDTGELFF